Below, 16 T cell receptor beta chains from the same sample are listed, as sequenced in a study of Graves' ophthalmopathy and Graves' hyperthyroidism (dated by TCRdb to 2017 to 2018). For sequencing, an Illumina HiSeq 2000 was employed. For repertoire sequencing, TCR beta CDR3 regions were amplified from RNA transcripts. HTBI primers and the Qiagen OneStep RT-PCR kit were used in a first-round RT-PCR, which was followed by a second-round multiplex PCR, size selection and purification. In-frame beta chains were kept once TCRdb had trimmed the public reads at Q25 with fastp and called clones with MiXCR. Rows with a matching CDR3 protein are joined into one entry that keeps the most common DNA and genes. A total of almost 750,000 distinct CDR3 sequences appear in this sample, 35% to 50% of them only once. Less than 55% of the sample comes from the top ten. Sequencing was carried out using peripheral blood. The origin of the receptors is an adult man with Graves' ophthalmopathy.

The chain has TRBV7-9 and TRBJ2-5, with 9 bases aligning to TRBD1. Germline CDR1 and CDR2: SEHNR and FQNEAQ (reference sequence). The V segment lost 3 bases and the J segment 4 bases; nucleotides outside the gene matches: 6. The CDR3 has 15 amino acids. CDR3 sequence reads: CASSFKDRGSETQYF. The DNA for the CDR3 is TGTGCCAGCAGCTTCAAGGACAGGGGTTCAGAGACCCAGTACTTC.

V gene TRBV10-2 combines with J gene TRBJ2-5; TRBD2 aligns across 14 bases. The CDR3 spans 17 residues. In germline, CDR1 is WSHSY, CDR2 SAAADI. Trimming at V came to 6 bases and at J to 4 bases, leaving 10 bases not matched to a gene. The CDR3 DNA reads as TGCGCCAGCAGCCGCACCCCGGGACTAGCGGGAGTAGAGACCCAGTACTTC. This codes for CASSRTPGLAGVETQYF.

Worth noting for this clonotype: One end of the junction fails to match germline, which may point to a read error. The CDR3: CASRPGTLNNGYTF. The CDR3 DNA reads TGTGCCAGCAGACCAGGGACCTTAAACAATGGCTACACCTTC. The chain combines TRBV10-2 with TRBJ1-2; tentative D call: TRBD1 (5 bases). The CDR3 consists of 14 residues. The germline gives CDR1 WSHSY, CDR2 SAAADI.

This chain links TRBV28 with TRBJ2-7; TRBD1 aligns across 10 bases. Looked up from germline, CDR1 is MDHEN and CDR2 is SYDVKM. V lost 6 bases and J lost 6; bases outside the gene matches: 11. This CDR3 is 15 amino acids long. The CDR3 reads CASRRDTGTGVEQYF. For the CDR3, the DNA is TGTGCCAGCAGGCGAGATACCGGGACAGGGGTCGAGCAGTACTTC.

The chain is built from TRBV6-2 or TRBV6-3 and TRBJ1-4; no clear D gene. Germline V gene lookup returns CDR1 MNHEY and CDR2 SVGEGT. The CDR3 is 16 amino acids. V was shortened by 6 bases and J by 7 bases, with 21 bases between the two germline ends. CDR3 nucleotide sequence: TGTGCCAGCAGCCCGGCTTTTGGAGGGTTCAGTGAAAAACTGTTTTTT. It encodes CASSPAFGGFSEKLFF.

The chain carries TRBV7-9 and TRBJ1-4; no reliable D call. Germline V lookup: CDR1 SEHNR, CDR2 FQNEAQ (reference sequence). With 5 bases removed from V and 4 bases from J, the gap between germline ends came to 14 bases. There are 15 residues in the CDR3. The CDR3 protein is CASSPWGGLNEKLFF. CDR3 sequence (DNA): TGTGCCAGCAGCCCATGGGGTGGACTTAATGAAAAACTGTTTTTT.

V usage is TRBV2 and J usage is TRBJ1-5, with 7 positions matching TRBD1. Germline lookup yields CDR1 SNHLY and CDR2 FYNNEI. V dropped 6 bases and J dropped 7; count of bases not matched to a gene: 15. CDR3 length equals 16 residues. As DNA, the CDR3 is TGTGCCAGCAGGGAGGGGGCAGGGGGACTTCGGCAGCCCCAGCATTTT. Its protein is CASREGAGGLRQPQHF.

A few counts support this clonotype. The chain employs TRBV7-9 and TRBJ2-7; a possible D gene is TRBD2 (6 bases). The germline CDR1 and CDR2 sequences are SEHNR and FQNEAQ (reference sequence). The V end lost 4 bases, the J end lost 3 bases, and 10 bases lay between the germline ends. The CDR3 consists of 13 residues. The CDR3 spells CASSSGSDYEQYF. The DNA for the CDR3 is TGTGCCAGCAGCTCCGGGAGCGACTACGAGCAGTACTTC.

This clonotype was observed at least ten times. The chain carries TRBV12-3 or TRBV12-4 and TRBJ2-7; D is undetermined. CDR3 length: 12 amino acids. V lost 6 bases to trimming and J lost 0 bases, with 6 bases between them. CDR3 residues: CASRGFSYEQYF. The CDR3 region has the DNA TGTGCCAGCAGGGGATTCTCCTACGAGCAGTACTTC.

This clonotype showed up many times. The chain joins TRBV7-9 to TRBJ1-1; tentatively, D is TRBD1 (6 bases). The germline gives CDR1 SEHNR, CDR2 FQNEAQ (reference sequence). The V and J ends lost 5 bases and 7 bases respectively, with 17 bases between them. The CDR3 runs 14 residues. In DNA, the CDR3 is TGTGCCAGCAGCCCAGGAACAGGGCTTATTGAAGCTTTCTTT. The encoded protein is CASSPGTGLIEAFF.

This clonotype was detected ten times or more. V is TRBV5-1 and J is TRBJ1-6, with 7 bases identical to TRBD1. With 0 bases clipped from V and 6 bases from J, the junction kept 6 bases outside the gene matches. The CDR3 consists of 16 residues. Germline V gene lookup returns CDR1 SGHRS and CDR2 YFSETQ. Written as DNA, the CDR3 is TGCGCCAGCAGCTTGGTGGGAGGGGGCGGTAATTCACCCCTCCACTTT. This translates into CASSLVGGGGNSPLHF. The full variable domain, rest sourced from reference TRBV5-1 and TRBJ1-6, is KAGVTQTPRYLIKTRGQQVTLSCSPISGHRSVSWYQQTPGQGLQFLFEYFSETQRNKGNFPGRFSGRQFSNSRSEMNVSTLELGDSALYLCASSLVGGGGNSPLHFGNGTRLTVT.

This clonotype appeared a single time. The chain's CDR3 is CSGQPYGYTF. Written as DNA, the CDR3 is TGCAGCGGACAGCCCTATGGCTACACCTTC. The chain couples TRBV29-1 to TRBJ1-2, with D possibly being TRBD1 (5 bases). Between the trimmed V and J ends, which lost 7 bases and 4 bases, there was a span of 7 bases. This CDR3 is 10 amino acids long. From germline, CDR1 is SQVTM and CDR2 ANQGSEA.

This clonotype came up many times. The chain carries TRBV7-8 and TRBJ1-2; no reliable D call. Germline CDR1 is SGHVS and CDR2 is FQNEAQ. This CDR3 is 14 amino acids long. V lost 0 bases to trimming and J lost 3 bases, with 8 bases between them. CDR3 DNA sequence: TGTGCCAGCAGCTTAGCTGGATGGTACTATGGCTACACCTTC. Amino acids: CASSLAGWYYGYTF.

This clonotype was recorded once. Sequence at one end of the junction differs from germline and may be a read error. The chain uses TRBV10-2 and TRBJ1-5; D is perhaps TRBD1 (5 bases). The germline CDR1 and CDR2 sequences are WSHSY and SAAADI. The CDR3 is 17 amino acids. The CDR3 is CASSPHFIYRRNQPQHF. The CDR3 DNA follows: TGTGCCAGCTCACCACACTTTATATACAGGCGCAATCAGCCCCAGCATTTT.

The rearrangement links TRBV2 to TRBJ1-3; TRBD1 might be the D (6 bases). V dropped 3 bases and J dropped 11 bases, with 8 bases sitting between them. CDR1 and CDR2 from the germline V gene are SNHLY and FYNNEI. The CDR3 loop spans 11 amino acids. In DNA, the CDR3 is TGTGCCAGCAGTGACACAGGGCCCATATATTTT. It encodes CASSDTGPIYF.

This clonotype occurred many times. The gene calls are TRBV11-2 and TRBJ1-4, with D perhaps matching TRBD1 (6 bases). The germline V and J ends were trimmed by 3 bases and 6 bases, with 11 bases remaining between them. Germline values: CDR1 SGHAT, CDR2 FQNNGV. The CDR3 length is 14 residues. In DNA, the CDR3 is TGTGCCAGCAGCTTCGATTACAGGGATGAAAAACTGTTTTTT. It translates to CASSFDYRDEKLFF. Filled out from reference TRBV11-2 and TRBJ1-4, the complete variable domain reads EAGVAQSPRYKIIEKRQSVAFWCNPISGHATLYWYQQILGQGPKLLIQFQNNGVVDDSQLPKDRFSAERLKGVDSTLKIQPAKLEDSAVYLCASSFDYRDEKLFFGSGTQLSVL.